This TCR beta chain was identified in a study of blood T cell repertoires in COVID-19. Trimming removed 5 bases from V and 3 bases from J, with 13 bases in between. Germline CDR1 reads MDHEN; CDR2 reads SYDVKM. The CDR3 has 15 residues. Per the study methods: Amplification from reference gene primers served as the basis for estimated nucleated cell counts. Profiling relied on immunoSEQ multiplex PCR, and the TCRdb table lists in-frame clones only, not all of them. The V and J calls and the clone size are those of that table, but D and trimming were determined from the DNA. The repertoire has over 150,000 clones, approximately 87% of them found once; the top ten carry 20% to 25%.

Specimen: peripheral blood. The chain carries TRBV28 and TRBJ1-4; D is ambiguous. The origin of this receptor is a man aged 65 to 79 with active or convalescent COVID-19. Here the CDR3 reads CASSPEAGANEKLFF. Written as DNA, the CDR3 is TGTGCCAGCAGTCCAGAGGCGGGAGCTAATGAAAAACTGTTTTTT.